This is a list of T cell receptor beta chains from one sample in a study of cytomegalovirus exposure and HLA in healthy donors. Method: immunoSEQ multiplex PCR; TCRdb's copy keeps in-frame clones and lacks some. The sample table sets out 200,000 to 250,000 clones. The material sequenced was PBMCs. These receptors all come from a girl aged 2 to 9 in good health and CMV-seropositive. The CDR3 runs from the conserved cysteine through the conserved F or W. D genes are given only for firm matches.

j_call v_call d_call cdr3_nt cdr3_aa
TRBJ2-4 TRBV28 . TGTGCCAGCAGTCCGGGGGGCCTTGTAGCCAAAAACATTCAGTACTTC CASSPGGLVAKNIQYF
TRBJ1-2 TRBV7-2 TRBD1 TGTGCCAGCAGCTTAGGGGACAGGGATGAAGGCTACACCTTC CASSLGDRDEGYTF
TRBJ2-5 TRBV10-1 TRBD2 TGCGCCAGCAGTGAGAGCGGGAGGAAGACCCAGTACTTC CASSESGRKTQYF
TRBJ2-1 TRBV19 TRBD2 TGTGCCAGTAGTAAATATCCTAGCGGACAACCCTACAATGAGCAGTTCTTC CASSKYPSGQPYNEQFF
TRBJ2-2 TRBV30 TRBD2 TGTGCCTGGGGGAGCGGGAGGGGCGGGGAGCTGTTTTTT CAWGSGRGGELFF
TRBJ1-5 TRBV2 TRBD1 TGTGCCAGCAGTGAGTCCGGGACAGGGCTTCAGCCCCAGCATTTT CASSESGTGLQPQHF
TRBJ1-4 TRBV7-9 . TGTGCCAGCAGCTTCCCCCCCGAGAATGAAAAACTGTTTTTT CASSFPPENEKLFF
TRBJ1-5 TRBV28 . TGTGCCAGCACTCAACAGGAAATCCAGCCCCAGCATTTT CASTQQEIQPQHF
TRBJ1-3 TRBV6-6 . TGTGCCAGCAGGGCAGGGTTTGGAAACACCATATATTTT CASRAGFGNTIYF
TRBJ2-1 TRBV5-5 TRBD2 TGTGCCAGCAGCTCACCCGTGGGACTAGCTTTGAATGAGCAGTTCTTC CASSSPVGLALNEQFF
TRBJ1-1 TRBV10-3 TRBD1 TGTGCCATCAGTGTATCGGATGTAAGGGTTAGCTGGACAGGGACTGAAGCTTTCTTT CAISVSDVRVSWTGTEAFF
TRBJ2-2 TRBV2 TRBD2 TGTGCCAGCAAGTACAGCGGGAGGGAGAACACCGGGGAGCTGTTTTTT CASKYSGRENTGELFF
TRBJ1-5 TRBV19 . TGTGCCAGTAGGAGTCGGGACTTCAATCAGCCCCAGCATTTT CASRSRDFNQPQHF
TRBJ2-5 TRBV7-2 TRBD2 TGTGCCAGCAGCTTTCGGGGTAGCGGGAGGGCCATGGAGACCCAGTACTTC CASSFRGSGRAMETQYF
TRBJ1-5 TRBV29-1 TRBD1 TGCAGCGTTGGACAGGGGGCGAATCAGCCCCAGCATTTT CSVGQGANQPQHF
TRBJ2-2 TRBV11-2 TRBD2 TGTGCCAGCAGCTTAAGGAGTAGCGGGACGAACACCGGGGAGCTGTTTTTT CASSLRSSGTNTGELFF
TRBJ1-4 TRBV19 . TGTGCCAGTAGTGAAGGACTGCGAGAAAAACTGTTTTTT CASSEGLREKLFF
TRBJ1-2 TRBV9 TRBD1 TGTGCCAGCAGCGTACCGGGACAGGGGTGGGTTGGTAACTATGGCTACACCTTC CASSVPGQGWVGNYGYTF
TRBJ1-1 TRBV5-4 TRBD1 TGTGCCAGCAGCGCAGGGACAGTAGATGAAGCTTTCTTT CASSAGTVDEAFF
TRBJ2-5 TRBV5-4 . TGTGCCAGCAGCTACAGAGTCCAAGAGACCCAGTACTTC CASSYRVQETQYF
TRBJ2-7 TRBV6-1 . TGTGCCAGCAGTCCCTATAGCTCTCACTACGAGCAGTACTTC CASSPYSSHYEQYF
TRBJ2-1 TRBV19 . TGTGCCAGTATAGGCGGGACCCACTACAATGAGCAGTTCTTC CASIGGTHYNEQFF
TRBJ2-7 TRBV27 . TGTGCCAGCAGCAGAGGTGGTCCCGGGACACGGTCCTACGAGCAGTACTTC CASSRGGPGTRSYEQYF
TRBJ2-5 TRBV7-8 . TGTGCCAGCAGCTGGGAGGACGGGGTTGGGGGTGGAGAGACCCAGTACTTC CASSWEDGVGGGETQYF
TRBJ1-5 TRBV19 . TGTGCCAGTACCCTATTTTGGGGCGTTCAGCCCCAGCATTTT CASTLFWGVQPQHF
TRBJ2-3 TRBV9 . TGTGCCAGCAGCGTAGGTTCGGCTAGCGAGCGCACAGATACGCAGTATTTT CASSVGSASERTDTQYF
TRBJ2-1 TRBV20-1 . TGCAGTGGGCCAGCCTACAATGAGCAGTTCTTC CSGPAYNEQFF
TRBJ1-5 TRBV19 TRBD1 TGTGCCAGTAGTATAGCGAAGGCTACGACAGGGAATCAGCCCCAGCATTTT CASSIAKATTGNQPQHF
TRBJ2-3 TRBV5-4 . TGTGCCAGCAGCTCGGCCCCCGGGGAGGATACGCAGTATTTT CASSSAPGEDTQYF
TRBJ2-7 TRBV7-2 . TGTGCCAGCAGCTTAGGGGGTGGCAGGGCCTACGAGCAGTACTTC CASSLGGGRAYEQYF
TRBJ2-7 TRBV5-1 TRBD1 TGCGCCAGCAGCTTAGGACAGGGCAACCACGAGCAGTACTTC CASSLGQGNHEQYF
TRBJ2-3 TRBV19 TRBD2 TGTGCCAGTAGTATAGGGACTAGCGGGACGGATACGCAGTATTTT CASSIGTSGTDTQYF
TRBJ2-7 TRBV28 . TGTGCCAGCAGTGGCAGGGGGGACGAGCAGTACTTC CASSGRGDEQYF
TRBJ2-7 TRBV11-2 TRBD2 TGTGCCAGCAGCTTAAGGCCTAGCGGGAGGGAGGAGCAGTACTTC CASSLRPSGREEQYF
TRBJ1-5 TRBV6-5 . TGTGCCAGCAGATCGAGAAGCAATCAGCCCCAGCATTTT CASRSRSNQPQHF
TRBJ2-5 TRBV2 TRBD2 TGTGCCAGCAGTGAGGAGGGGCGACTAGCGGGTTTGGGAGAGACCCAGTACTTC CASSEEGRLAGLGETQYF
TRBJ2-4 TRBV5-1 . TGCGCCAGCAGCCCCGGGGGAATCAAAAACATTCAGTACTTC CASSPGGIKNIQYF
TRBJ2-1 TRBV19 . TGTGCCAGTAGTATCGGTAGGGGTGATGAGCAGTTCTTC CASSIGRGDEQFF
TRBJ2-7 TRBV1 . TGCACCAGCAGCCAACTCTACGAGCAGTACTTC CTSSQLYEQYF
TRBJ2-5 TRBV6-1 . TGTGCCAGCAGTGACCTTCCACTCGGGGAGCAGTACTTC CASSDLPLGEQYF
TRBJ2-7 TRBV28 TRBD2 TGTGCCAGCAGTTTGGAGATACCTAGCGGGAGGGCGAAAGAGCAGTACTTC CASSLEIPSGRAKEQYF
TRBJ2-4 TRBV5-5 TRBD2 TGTGCCAGCAGCTTGCTGGCGGGGGTAGCCAAAAACATTCAGTACTTC CASSLLAGVAKNIQYF
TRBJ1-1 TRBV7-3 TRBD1 TGTGCCAGCAGCTTCGACAGGGGCAAGAACACTGAAGCTTTCTTT CASSFDRGKNTEAFF
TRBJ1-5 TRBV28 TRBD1 TGTGCCAGCAGTTTATCCGGACAGGGCTATCAGCCCCAGCATTTT CASSLSGQGYQPQHF
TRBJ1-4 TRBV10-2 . TGCGCCAGCACCCGTGGCAGAAATGAAAAACTGTTTTTT CASTRGRNEKLFF
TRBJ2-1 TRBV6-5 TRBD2 TGTGCCAGCAGCCCCGGACTAGCCTGGAATGAGCAGTTCTTC CASSPGLAWNEQFF
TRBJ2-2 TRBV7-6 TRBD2 TGTGCCAGCAGCTTAAGTGGCGGGAGCGGAACCGGGGAGCTGTTTTTT CASSLSGGSGTGELFF
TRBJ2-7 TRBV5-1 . TGCGCCAGCAGCTTGGGGGGACTCTCGCACGAGCAGTACTTC CASSLGGLSHEQYF
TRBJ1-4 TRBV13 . TGTGCCAGCAGCTCCAGGAGGCAGCCTCCAACTAATGAAAAACTGTTTTTT CASSSRRQPPTNEKLFF
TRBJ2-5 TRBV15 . TGTGCCACCAGCAGACCTCCCCGAGAGACCCAGTACTTC CATSRPPRETQYF
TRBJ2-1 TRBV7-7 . TGTGCTAGCAGCTTAATCACAGGAGACAATGAGCAGTTCTTC CASSLITGDNEQFF
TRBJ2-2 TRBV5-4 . TGTGCCAGCAGCTTGGTAGCTGGTGACGGGGAGCTGTTTTTT CASSLVAGDGELFF
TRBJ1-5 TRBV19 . TGTGCCAGTAGTGCTTTCGGGGGTCAGCCCCAGCATTTT CASSAFGGQPQHF
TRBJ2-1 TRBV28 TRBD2 TGTGCCAGCAGTTTTTCGTTACTAGCGGCTTACAATGAGCAGTTCTTC CASSFSLLAAYNEQFF